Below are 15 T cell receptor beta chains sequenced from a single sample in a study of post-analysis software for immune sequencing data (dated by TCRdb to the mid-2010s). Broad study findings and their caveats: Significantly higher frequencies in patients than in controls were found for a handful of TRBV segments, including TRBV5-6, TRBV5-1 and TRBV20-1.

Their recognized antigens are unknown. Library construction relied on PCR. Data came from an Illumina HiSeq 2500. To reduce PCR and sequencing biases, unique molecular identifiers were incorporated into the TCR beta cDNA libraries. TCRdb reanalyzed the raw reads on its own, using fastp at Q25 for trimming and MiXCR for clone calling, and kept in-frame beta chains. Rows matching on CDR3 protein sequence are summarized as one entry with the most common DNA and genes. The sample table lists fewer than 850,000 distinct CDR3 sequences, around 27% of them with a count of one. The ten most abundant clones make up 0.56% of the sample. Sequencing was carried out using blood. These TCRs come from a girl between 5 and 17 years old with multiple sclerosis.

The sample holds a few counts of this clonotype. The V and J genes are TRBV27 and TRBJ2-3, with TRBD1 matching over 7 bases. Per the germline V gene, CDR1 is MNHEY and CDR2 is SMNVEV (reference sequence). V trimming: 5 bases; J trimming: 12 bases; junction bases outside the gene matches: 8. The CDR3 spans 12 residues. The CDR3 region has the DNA TGTGCCAGCAGTAAGAGGGACAGTCAACAGTATTTT. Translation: CASSKRDSQQYF.

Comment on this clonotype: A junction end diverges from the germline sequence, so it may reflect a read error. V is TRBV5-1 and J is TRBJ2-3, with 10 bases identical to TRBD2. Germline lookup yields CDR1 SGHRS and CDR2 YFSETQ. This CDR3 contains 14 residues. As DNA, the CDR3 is TGCGCCAACAGCCAGCGGGGGGGCATGGATACGCAGTATTTT. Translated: CANSQRGGMDTQYF.

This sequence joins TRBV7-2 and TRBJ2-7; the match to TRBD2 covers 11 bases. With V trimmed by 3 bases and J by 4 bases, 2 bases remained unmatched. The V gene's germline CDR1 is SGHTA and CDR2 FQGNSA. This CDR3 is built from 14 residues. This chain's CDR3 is CASSFTSGRYEQYF. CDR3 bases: TGTGCCAGCAGCTTTACTAGCGGGAGATACGAGCAGTACTTC.

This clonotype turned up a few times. CDR3 residues: CASRRTSGSQSYEQYF. CDR3 DNA sequence: TGTGCCAGCAGACGGACTAGCGGGAGTCAGTCGTACGAGCAGTACTTC. The chain links TRBV6-5 to TRBJ2-7; TRBD2 agrees at 13 bases. The CDR3 sequence is 16 residues long. The ends lost 6 bases at V and 4 bases at J; junction bases unmatched: 9. Germline V gene lookup returns CDR1 MNHEY and CDR2 SVGAGI.

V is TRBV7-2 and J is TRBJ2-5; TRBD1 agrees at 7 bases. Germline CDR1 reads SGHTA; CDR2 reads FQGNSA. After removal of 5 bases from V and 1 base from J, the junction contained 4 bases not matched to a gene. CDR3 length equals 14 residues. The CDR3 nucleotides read TGTGCCAGCAGCAAGGGACAGTCCCAAGAGACCCAGTACTTC. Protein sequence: CASSKGQSQETQYF.

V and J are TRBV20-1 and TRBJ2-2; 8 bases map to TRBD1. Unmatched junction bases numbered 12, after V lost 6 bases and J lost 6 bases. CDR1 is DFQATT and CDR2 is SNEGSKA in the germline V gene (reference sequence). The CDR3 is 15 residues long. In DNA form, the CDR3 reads TGCAGTGCCGGTACCACAGGGGGGTTTGCCGGGGAGCTGTTTTTT. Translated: CSAGTTGGFAGELFF.

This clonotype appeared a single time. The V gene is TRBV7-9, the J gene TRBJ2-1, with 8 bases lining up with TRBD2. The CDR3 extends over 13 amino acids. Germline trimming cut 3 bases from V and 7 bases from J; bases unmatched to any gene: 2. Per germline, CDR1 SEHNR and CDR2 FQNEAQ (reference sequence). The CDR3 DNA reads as TGTGCCAGCAGCTTGACTAGCGCGAATGAGCAGTTCTTC. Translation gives CASSLTSANEQFF.

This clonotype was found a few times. CDR3 bases: TGTGCCACCAGGGACAGGGGTAACGAGCAGTTCTTC. It is translated as CATRDRGNEQFF. V is TRBV24-1 and J is TRBJ2-1, with TRBD1 identical over 9 bases. Looked up from germline, CDR1 is KGHDR and CDR2 is SFDVKD. The CDR3 is made up of 12 amino acids. The trim removed 7 bases at V and 10 bases at J, leaving 4 bases unmatched.

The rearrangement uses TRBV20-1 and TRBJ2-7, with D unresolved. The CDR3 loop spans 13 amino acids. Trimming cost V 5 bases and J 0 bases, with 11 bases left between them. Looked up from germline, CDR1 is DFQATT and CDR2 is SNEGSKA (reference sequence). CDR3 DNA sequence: TGCAGTGCTGCCCTGGGTAGCTCCTACGAGCAGTACTTC. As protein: CSAALGSSYEQYF.

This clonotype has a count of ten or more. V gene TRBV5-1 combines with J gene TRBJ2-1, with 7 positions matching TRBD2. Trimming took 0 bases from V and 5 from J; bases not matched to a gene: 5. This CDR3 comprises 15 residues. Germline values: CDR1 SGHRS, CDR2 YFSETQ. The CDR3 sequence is CASSLVLGRNNEQFF. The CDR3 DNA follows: TGCGCCAGCAGCTTGGTTCTCGGGAGGAACAATGAGCAGTTCTTC. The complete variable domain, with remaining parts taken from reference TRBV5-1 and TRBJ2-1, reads KAGVTQTPRYLIKTRGQQVTLSCSPISGHRSVSWYQQTPGQGLQFLFEYFSETQRNKGNFPGRFSGRQFSNSRSEMNVSTLELGDSALYLCASSLVLGRNNEQFFGPGTRLTVL.

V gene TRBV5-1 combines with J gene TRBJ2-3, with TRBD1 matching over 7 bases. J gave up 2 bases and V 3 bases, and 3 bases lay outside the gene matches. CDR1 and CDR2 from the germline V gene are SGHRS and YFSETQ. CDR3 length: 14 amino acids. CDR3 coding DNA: TGCGCCAGCAGCTCGGGACAGATCACAGATACGCAGTATTTT. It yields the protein CASSSGQITDTQYF.

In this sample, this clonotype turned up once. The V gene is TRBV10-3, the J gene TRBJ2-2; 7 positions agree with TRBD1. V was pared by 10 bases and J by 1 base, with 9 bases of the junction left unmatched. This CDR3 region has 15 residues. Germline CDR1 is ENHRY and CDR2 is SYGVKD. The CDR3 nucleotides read TGTGCCAGCAACAGGGGTACGGGGAACACCGGGGAGCTGTTTTTT. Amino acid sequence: CASNRGTGNTGELFF.

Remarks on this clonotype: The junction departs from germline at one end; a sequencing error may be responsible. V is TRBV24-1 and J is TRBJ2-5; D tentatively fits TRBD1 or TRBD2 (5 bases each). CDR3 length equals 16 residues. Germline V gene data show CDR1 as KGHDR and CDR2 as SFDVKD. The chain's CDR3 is CAASDFSGTTQETQYF. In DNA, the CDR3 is TGTGCCGCCAGTGATTTCTCCGGGACCACCCAAGAGACCCAGTACTTC.

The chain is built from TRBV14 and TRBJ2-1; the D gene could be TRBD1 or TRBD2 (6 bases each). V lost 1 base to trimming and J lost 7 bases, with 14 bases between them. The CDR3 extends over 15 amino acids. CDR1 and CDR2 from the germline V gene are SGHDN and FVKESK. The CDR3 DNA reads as TGTGCCAGCAGCCAAGTGGCCGTAGGGGGGAATGAGCAGTTCTTC. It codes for CASSQVAVGGNEQFF.

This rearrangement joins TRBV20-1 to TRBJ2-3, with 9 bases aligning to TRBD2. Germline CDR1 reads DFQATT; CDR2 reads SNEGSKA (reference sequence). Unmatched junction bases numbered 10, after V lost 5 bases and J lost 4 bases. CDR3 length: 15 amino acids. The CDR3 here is CSASPLAGVSDTQYF. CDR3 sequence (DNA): TGCAGTGCTTCCCCGTTAGCGGGAGTCTCAGATACGCAGTATTTT.